This TCR beta chain was sequenced in a study of cytomegalovirus exposure and HLA in healthy donors (dated by TCRdb to 2015 to 2018). Broadly, across the study: According to an earlier analysis of a few hundred of the donors, roughly 180 million T cells yielded 117 million unique TCR beta sequences and 276 Gb of sequence data. In the later analysis, no new phenotypic data were used to find candidate immune exposures; instead, reliance was placed on TCR beta sequences and their occurrence across donors. All discovery cohort repertoires had been generated using a single sequencing platform. Of the roughly 400 genotyped donors, approximately 80% fell in the genetic ancestry cluster associated with self-reported Caucasian donors. An earlier analysis of 587 of the donors applied high-throughput TCR beta sequencing to assess whether each TCR beta V gene segment acted as functional or pseudogenic. Across about 370 genotyped donors of the cohort, an average of 235,054 unique TCR beta nucleotide sequences per donor were sequenced, and approximately 17% of those sequences were non-productive. A later analysis re-examined previously published TCR beta repertoires from several hundred donors and added high-resolution HLA genotyping to investigate patterns of TCR occurrence. Because of strong linkage in the cohort, roughly five DR-DQ haplotypes were treated as single units for association and clustering. Donor age, sex, ethnicity and CMV serostatus were compiled together with the repertoire data. The study aimed to test whether signatures of past pathogen exposure could be identified by cataloging public T cell receptors. A later genetic analysis took genome-wide SNP genotypes for about 55% of the 666 donors and used that subset as a discovery cohort. The number of donors typed differed by locus, with roughly 629-640 for A, B, C, DRB1 and DQB1, around 520 for DQA1, about 610 for DPA1, and some 440 for DPB1. In addition to the first cohort of approximately 670 subjects, a separate validation cohort of under 150 different subjects was used. Both class I and class II loci were covered by HLA typing, at four-digit resolution. To predict cytomegalovirus infection status, the study combined high-throughput TCR immunosequencing, statistical association of individual TCRs with disease status, and machine learning. Approximately 310 gigabases of sequencing data and some 85 million unique TCR sequences were included in an early release covering several hundred HLA-typed donors. The T cell repertoires of 666 subjects were profiled by immunosequencing and related to cytomegalovirus serostatus. General findings and caveats noted by the study authors: A further reported finding was that TCR beta sequences accurately predicted the HLA-A and HLA-B alleles for most subjects in the first cohort. According to a later analysis, parvovirus B19, influenza, CMV and Epstein-Barr virus appeared linked to several top co-occurrence clusters. In a later analysis, HLA-associated TCR beta chains were found to be more clonally expanded and to have lower generation probabilities than equally common non-associated chains. A few of the identified cytomegalovirus-associated TCR beta chains were confirmed in vitro to be specific for cytomegalovirus antigens. When HLA alleles, especially DR and DQ, strongly co-occurred, TCR associations were difficult to assign to individual alleles. In an earlier analysis of 500 to 650 of the donors, most TCR beta V segments appeared in productive rearrangements about 87% or about 30% of the time, broadly matching IMGT annotations. According to a later analysis, most CMV-associated TCR beta chains appeared to be HLA-restricted, and the HLA associations seemed to be driven largely by CMV exposure. Because HLA typing was unavailable for some donors at each locus, only the typed subset was used in association tests. At a false discovery rate of 0.05, a later analysis linked about 16,000 TCR beta sequences to specific HLA alleles. The only immune exposure information available for the cohort was CMV serostatus. The classifier was reported to diagnose cytomegalovirus status with high specificity and sensitivity in both the original cohort and the validation cohort. A later genetic analysis associated a missense DCLRE1C variant with V-gene and J-gene trimming of TCR beta chains, and an independent cohort replicated the association. According to a later analysis, TCR association rates differed among HLA loci, with DRB1 alleles showing the most associated TCRs and HLA-C alleles showing the fewest. The authors suggested that the approach could potentially be generalized to other disease states and immunological phenotypes. The study listed 150 to 200 TCR beta chains as associated with cytomegalovirus. A cluster of highly shared sequence variants was judged likely to be a technical artifact of the sequencing pipeline. A later genetic analysis reported fewer N-insertions in productive TCRs among donors in an Asian-associated ancestry cluster than the approximately 700-donor mean. Correlated functional status among segregating V segments might be attributable to linkage disequilibrium, but an unknown experimental factor could not be ruled out. Because counts were too low, under 20 rarely observed V segments, including chromosome 9 orphons, were left out of the earlier analysis of 587 of the donors. The presence/absence analyses assumed that sequencing depth was roughly uniform across donors, and that assumption may not be true. Because the 87-base-pair reads could not distinguish some IMGT-functional V segments, including TRBV6-2 and TRBV6-3, those segments were excluded. Only TCR beta chains were sequenced in this cohort, and the absence of alpha or paired-chain data limited detectable features. Most TCR sequences were observed very rarely across donors, whereas some public TCRs were present in many individuals.

The cohort was made up of 650 to 700 healthy bone marrow donors. At the time of sampling, every cohort member was nominally healthy, though immune exposures that went unrecorded were likely present. The donor was CMV seronegative and belonged to the group of 350 or so seronegative cohort members. Every donor gave a peripheral blood sample, and the peripheral blood mononuclear cells from that sample were used for TCR beta sequencing. Genomic DNA was extracted from the blood cell samples with the Qiagen DNeasy Blood Extraction Kit. V ends up 7 bases short and J 1 base short, with an unmatched junction base count of 7. From the cysteine through the phenylalanine, the CDR3 covers 16 amino acids. Only the CDR3 region is kept as DNA, spanning 48 bases read in frame from base 1. CDR1 and CDR2 are read off the germline V gene as SGHRS and YFSETQ. To note about this clone: Its binding antigen is unknown. Nothing much larger sits one base from this clone, and base qualities are not available.

Libraries were constructed by the immunoSEQ multiplex PCR assay. A mixture of 60 forward primers for TCR Vbeta segments and 13 reverse primers for TCR Jbeta segments was used in the multiplex PCR. The CDR3 region of rearranged TCR beta genes was amplified from genomic DNA by a multiplex PCR assay. On the Illumina HiSeq System, the amplified TCR beta libraries were sequenced as 87-base-pair reads. On the authors' methods: In a later analysis, tens of millions of unique TCR beta chains were counted across the 500 to 850 repertoires, and approximately 11 million of these chains were shared by at least two donors. Raw reads were error-corrected and collapsed into unique sequences by a nearest-neighbor algorithm in which closely related sequences were merged to remove PCR and sequencing errors. V, D and J gene segments were assigned by aligning CDR3 sequences to IMGT reference sequences. For a sequence to be retained, at least a six-nucleotide match to both a V gene segment and a J gene segment was required. Rearrangements were classified as productive when the CDR3 lacked stop codons and remained in frame with V and J, and all other rearrangements were classified as non-productive. Following IMGT convention, CDR3 was defined as the stretch from the second conserved V-encoded cysteine to the conserved J-encoded phenylalanine. Sequences without an unambiguous match to a single V gene segment were excluded from the earlier analysis of almost 600 of the donors. An earlier analysis of fewer than 650 of the donors classified V segments as functional when productive rearrangements were above 56.7% and as segregating when the standard deviation between donors was above 5%. A statistical classification framework was developed to diagnose cytomegalovirus status using the catalog of TCR beta chain sequences. A later analysis assigned V and J genes by comparing TCR nucleotide sequences with IMGT/GENE-DB human TR gene sequences. The TCRdist pipeline was used in a later analysis to assign CDR3 sequences and most-parsimonious VDJ recombination scenarios. In a later analysis, every TCR beta chain was defined by the combination of its CDR3 amino acid sequence and its V-gene family, and reads without a unique V-gene family were dropped. To address suspected cross-contamination and a sequencing artifact, a later analysis removed some 620 highly shared, low-generation-probability nucleotide sequences. A later analysis calculated a clonal expansion index for each public chain from normalized within-repertoire ranks of inferred template counts. In a later analysis, generation probabilities were computed with a VDJ recombination model fitted to out-of-frame rearrangements, and the resulting probabilities were checked against IGoR. A later analysis scored TCR-TCR, TCR-HLA and TCR-CMV co-occurrence with hypergeometric tests, applying a repertoire-size bias correction to TCR pairs. A later analysis estimated false discovery rates by permuting HLA or CMV assignments 20 times. A later analysis grouped co-occurring TCRs with DBSCAN, adding TCRdist sequence similarity when clustering within HLA-allele-positive subsets. Repertoires with fewer than 30,000 or more than 120,000 public chains were left out of co-occurrence clustering, as were several repertoires with anomalous nucleotide sharing. This is the immuneACCESS table as TCRdb keeps it, with only in-frame sequences that have V and J called. A part of the clones is gone; compared with another copy, unresolved V genes explain less than half, and the rest is unexplained. Clone size and V and J calls were adopted from that table, with D and trimming inferred from the DNA. Recorded for this sample are about 88,000 clones; 60% to 85% of them occurred a single time. The ten largest clones take up around 4.5% of the sample.

This sequence originates from a woman aged 35 to 49 in good health and CMV-seronegative. The sequenced sample was PBMCs. The chain joins TRBV5-1 to TRBJ2-5, with 13 junctional bases fitting TRBD2. The DNA sequence is given as TGCGCCAGCGGTGTCGGGACTAGCGGGGCCCAAGAGACCCAGTACTTC. This is translated as CASGVGTSGAQETQYF.